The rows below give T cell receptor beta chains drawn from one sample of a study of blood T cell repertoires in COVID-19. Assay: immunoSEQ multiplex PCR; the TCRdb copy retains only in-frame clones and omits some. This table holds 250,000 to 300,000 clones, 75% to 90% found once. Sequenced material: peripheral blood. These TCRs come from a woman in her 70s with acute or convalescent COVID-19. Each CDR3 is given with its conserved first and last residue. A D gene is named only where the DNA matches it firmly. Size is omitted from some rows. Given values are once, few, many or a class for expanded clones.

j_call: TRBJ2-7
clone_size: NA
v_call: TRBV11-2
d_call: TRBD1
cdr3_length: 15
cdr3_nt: TGTGCCAGCAGCTTGGCTGGGACAGGGAGCTACGAGCAGTACTTC
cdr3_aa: CASSLAGTGSYEQYF

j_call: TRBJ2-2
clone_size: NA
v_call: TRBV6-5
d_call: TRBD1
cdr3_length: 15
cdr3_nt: TGTGCCAGCAAGCCGCAGGGGGCCGGCGCCGGGGAGCTGTTTTTT
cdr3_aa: CASKPQGAGAGELFF

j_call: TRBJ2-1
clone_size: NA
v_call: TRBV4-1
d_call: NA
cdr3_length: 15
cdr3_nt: TGCGCCAGCAGCCCCTATCAAGAAGGGGACAATGAGCAGTTCTTC
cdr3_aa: CASSPYQEGDNEQFF

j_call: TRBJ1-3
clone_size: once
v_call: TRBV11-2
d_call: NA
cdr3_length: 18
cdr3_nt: TGTGCCAGCAGCCGATCCGAGGGAGTTATAGGCTCTGGAAACACCATATATTTT
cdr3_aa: CASSRSEGVIGSGNTIYF

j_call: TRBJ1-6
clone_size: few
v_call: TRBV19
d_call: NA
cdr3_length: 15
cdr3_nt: TGTGCCAGTAGTCGCGCCGCCAGGAATAATTCACCCCTCCACTTT
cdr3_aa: CASSRAARNNSPLHF

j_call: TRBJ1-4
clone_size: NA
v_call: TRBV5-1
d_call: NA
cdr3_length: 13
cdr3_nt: TGCGCCAGCAGCTTAACAGGGTACGAAAAACTGTTTTTT
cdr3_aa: CASSLTGYEKLFF

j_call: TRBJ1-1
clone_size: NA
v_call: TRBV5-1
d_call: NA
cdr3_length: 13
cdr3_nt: TGCGCCAGCAGCGTGACGGGGGTAACTGAAGCTTTCTTT
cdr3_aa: CASSVTGVTEAFF

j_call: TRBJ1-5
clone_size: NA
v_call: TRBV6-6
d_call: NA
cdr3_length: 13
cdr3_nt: TGTGCCAGCAGATGGGGGGGGGATCAGCCCCAGCATTTT
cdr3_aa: CASRWGGDQPQHF

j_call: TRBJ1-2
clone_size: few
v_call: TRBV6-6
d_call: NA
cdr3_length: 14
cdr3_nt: TGTGCCAGCAGTTATCGGGTTACTAACTATGGCTACACCTTC
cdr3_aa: CASSYRVTNYGYTF

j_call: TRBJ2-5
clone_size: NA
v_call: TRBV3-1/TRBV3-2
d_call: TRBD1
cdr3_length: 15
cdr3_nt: TGTGCCAGCAGTCCCTCCCGCAGGGGGAAAGAGACCCAGTACTTC
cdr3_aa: CASSPSRRGKETQYF

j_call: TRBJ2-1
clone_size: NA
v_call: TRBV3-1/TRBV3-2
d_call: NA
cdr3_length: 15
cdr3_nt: TGTGCCAGCAGCCAAGAAGCGCAGCCGTACAATGAGCAGTTCTTC
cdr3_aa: CASSQEAQPYNEQFF

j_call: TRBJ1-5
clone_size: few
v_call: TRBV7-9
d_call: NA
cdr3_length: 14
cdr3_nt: TGTGCCAGCAGCTCTGCGGGAGGCCCTCAGCCCCAGCATTTT
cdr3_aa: CASSSAGGPQPQHF

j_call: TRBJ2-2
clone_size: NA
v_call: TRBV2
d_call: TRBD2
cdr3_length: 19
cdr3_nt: TGTGCCAGCAGTGAAAGGCGGGCTAGCGGGGGGGTATGGACCGGGGAGCTGTTTTTT
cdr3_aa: CASSERRASGGVWTGELFF

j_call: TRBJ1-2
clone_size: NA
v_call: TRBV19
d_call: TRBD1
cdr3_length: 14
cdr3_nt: TGTGCCAGTAGGACCGGGACAGGGGACTATGGCTACACCTTC
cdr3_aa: CASRTGTGDYGYTF

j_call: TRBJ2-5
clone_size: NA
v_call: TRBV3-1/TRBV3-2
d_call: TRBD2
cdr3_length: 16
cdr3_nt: TGTGCCAGCAGCCAAGATGGGCGGGGGGGCCCAGAGACCCAGTACTTC
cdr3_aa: CASSQDGRGGPETQYF

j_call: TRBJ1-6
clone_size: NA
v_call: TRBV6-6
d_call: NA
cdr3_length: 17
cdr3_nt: TGTGCCAGCAGTCCCCGACAACAGGGAGTAAAGAATTCACCCCTCCACTTT
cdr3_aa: CASSPRQQGVKNSPLHF

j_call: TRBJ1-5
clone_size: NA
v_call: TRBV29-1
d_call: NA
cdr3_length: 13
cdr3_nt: TGCAGCGCCGGGGGGGGCGAAGGGCAGCCCCAGCATTTT
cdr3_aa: CSAGGGEGQPQHF

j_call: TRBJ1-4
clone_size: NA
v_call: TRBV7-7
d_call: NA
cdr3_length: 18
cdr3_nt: TGTGCCAGCAGCTTATCCCCGGGACATATAGCCTGGTTGGAAAAACTGTTTTTT
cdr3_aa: CASSLSPGHIAWLEKLFF

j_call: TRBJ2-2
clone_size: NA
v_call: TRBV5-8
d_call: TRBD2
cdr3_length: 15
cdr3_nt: TGTGCCAGCACTTACCGGGCGACTAGCGGCGGGGAGCTGTTTTTT
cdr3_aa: CASTYRATSGGELFF

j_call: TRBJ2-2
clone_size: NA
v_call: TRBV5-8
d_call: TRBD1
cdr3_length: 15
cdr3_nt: TGTGCCAGCAGCCGACAGGGGCGAGGGACCGGGGAGCTGTTTTTT
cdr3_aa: CASSRQGRGTGELFF

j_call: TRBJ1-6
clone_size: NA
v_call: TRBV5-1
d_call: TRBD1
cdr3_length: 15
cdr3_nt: TGCGCCAGCAGCTTTGAGGGGGCCAATAATTCACCCCTCCACTTT
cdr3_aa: CASSFEGANNSPLHF

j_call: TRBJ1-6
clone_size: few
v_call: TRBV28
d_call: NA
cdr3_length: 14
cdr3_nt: TGTGCCGTGGTAGAGCTGCGGGAGAATTCACCCCTCCACTTT
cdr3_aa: CAVVELRENSPLHF

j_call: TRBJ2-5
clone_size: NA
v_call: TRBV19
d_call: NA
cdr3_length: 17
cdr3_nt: TGTGCCAGTAGTATAGCCCCCCAGCGGGCGCTCCGGGAGACCCAGTACTTC
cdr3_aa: CASSIAPQRALRETQYF

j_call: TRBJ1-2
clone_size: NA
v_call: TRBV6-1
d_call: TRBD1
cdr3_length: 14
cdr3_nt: TGTGCCAGCAGTGAACCAGGGGGCGTGGGAGGCTACACCTTC
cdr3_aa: CASSEPGGVGGYTF

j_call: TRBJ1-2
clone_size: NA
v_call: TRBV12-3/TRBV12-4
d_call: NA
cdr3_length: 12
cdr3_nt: TGTGCCAGCAGCCCAGGGGCCTATGGCTACACCTTC
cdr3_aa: CASSPGAYGYTF

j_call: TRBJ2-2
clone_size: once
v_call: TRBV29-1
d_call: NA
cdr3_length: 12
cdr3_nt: TGCAGCGTTGGAAGCGGCACCGGGGAGCTGTTTTTT
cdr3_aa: CSVGSGTGELFF

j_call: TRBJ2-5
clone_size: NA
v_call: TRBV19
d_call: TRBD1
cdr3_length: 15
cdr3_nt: TGTGCCAGTAGTCGCGGGACAGGGGTTGGAGAGACCCAGTACTTC
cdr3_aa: CASSRGTGVGETQYF

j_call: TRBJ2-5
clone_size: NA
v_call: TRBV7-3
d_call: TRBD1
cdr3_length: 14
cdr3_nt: TGTGCCAGCAGCCCTCAGGGGGCTCGAGAGACCCAGTACTTC
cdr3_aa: CASSPQGARETQYF

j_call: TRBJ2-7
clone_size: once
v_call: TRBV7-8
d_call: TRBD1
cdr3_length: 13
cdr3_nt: TGTGCCAGCAGCTTAATAGACAGGGCCGAGCAGTACTTC
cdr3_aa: CASSLIDRAEQYF

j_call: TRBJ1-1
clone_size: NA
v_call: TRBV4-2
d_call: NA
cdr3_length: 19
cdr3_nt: TGTGCCAGCACCGAGTCATTAACGAAGGACAGCCTTTTAGGGGATGAAGCTTTCTTT
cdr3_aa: CASTESLTKDSLLGDEAFF

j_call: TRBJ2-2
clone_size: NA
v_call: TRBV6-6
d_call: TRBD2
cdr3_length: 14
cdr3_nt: TGTGCCAGCAGAACCGGGGGGGACACCGGGGAGCTGTTTTTT
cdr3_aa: CASRTGGDTGELFF

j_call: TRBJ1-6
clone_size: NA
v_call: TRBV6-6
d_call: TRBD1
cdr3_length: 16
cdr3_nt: TGTGCCAGCAGTTTCAGCAGGGGGCTTCCTAATTCACCCCTCCACTTT
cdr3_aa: CASSFSRGLPNSPLHF

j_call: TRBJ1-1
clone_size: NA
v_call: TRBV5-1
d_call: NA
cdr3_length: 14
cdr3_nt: TGCGCCAGCAGCTCACGGACTGCGAACACTGAAGCTTTCTTT
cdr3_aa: CASSSRTANTEAFF

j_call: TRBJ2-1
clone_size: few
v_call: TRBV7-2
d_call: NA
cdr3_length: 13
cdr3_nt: TGTGCCAGCAGCTTAGCGCGGGGCAATGAGCAGTTCTTC
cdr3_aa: CASSLARGNEQFF

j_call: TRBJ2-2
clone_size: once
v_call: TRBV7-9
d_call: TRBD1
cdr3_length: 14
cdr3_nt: TGTGCCAGCAGCTTAGGGACAGGTCCCGGGGAGCTGTTTTTT
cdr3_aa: CASSLGTGPGELFF

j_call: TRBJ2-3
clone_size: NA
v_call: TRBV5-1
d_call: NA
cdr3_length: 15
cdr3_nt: TGCGCCAGCAGCTGGACAGTTCCGGGAACAGATACGCAGTATTTT
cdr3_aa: CASSWTVPGTDTQYF

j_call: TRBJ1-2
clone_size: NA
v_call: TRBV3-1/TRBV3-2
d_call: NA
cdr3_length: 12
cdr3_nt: TGTGCCAGCAGCCGGACCCAGGGGGGCTACACCTTC
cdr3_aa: CASSRTQGGYTF

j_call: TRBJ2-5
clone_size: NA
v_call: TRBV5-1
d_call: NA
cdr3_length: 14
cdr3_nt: TGCGCCAGCAGCTTGGGCGCCAGGGTAGAGACCCAGTACTTC
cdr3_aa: CASSLGARVETQYF

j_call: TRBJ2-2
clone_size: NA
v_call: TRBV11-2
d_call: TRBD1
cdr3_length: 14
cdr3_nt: TGTGCCAGCTGCCAGGGGGTGTACACCGGGGAGCTGTTTTTT
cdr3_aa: CASCQGVYTGELFF

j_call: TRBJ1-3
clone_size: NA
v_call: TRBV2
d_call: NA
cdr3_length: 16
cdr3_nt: TGTGCCAGCTCAGGGGCGGGGGGTAGCTCTGGAAACACCATATATTTT
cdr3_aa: CASSGAGGSSGNTIYF